Sequencing of this T cell receptor beta chain was carried out in a study of blood T cell repertoires in COVID-19. Study-level information: COVID-19 samples collected from the United States, Italy and Spain covered acute and convalescent phases. From T cells, B-cell-depleted T cells, or PBMCs came the material, which was cDNA or gDNA.

Looked up from germline, CDR1 is SQVTM and CDR2 is ANQGSEA. The CDR3 is made up of 14 amino acids. Trimming pared 4 bases from V and 2 bases from J, leaving 14 bases between. Under the authors' procedure: Scientists estimated how many nucleated cells there were by amplifying reference gene primers. Only in-frame clones appear in the TCRdb table, and some are missing; sequencing was by immunoSEQ multiplex PCR. The V and J calls and clone size were taken over from that table, and D and trimming were inferred from the DNA. Seen here are some 96,000 clones, around nine tenths observed once, and the top ten hold less than 2%.

The TCR sequence derives from a man aged 55 to 70 with acute or convalescent COVID-19. The gene calls are TRBV29-1 and TRBJ1-2; no clear D. Sequencing was done on a sample of peripheral blood. The CDR3 DNA reads as TGCAGCGTTGCCCCCTTCCCGGGAAACTATGGCTACACCTTC. Translating it yields CSVAPFPGNYGYTF.